The rows below give T cell receptor beta chains drawn from one sample of a study of CD4 T cells in relation to SARS-CoV-2 and coronaviruses. Antigens of these TCRs are unknown. Method: immunoSEQ multiplex PCR; TCRdb's copy keeps in-frame clones and lacks some. The top ten clones hold just over 20% of a sample with some 38,000 clones, about three quarters of them seen once. Source material: memory CD4+ T cells from PBMCs, cultured in vitro. The receptor set was obtained from an adult with COVID-19. Each CDR3 is given with its conserved first and last residue. A D gene is named only where the DNA matches it firmly. Some rows have no size entry. The others give once, few or many, or a class for an expanded clone.

d_call: NA
v_call: TRBV6-5
clone_size: NA
j_call: TRBJ1-2
cdr3_aa: CASSYSGADYGYTF
cdr3_nt: TGTGCCAGCAGTTACTCGGGGGCAGACTATGGCTACACCTTC

d_call: NA
v_call: TRBV5-1
clone_size: NA
j_call: TRBJ2-2
cdr3_aa: CASSLLTGELFF
cdr3_nt: TGCGCCAGCAGCTTACTAACCGGGGAGCTGTTTTTT

d_call: TRBD2
v_call: TRBV18
clone_size: NA
j_call: TRBJ2-2
cdr3_aa: CASSSIIRTSGRARRNTGELFF
cdr3_nt: TGTGCCAGCTCGAGTATCATACGGACTAGCGGGAGGGCCAGGCGGAACACCGGGGAGCTGTTTTTT

d_call: NA
v_call: TRBV20-1
clone_size: NA
j_call: TRBJ1-1
cdr3_aa: CSASQGNEGTEAFF
cdr3_nt: TGCAGTGCTAGTCAGGGGAACGAGGGCACTGAAGCTTTCTTT

d_call: NA
v_call: TRBV13
clone_size: NA
j_call: TRBJ2-3
cdr3_aa: CASSFLGGTDTQYF
cdr3_nt: TGTGCCAGCAGCTTCCTAGGGGGCACAGATACGCAGTATTTT

d_call: TRBD1
v_call: TRBV10-3
clone_size: NA
j_call: TRBJ1-1
cdr3_aa: CAISNRGNTEAFF
cdr3_nt: TGTGCCATCAGTAACAGGGGGAACACTGAAGCTTTCTTT

d_call: NA
v_call: TRBV30
clone_size: NA
j_call: TRBJ2-7
cdr3_aa: CAWAPRSFYSYEQYF
cdr3_nt: TGTGCCTGGGCTCCGCGAAGCTTTTACTCCTACGAGCAGTACTTC

d_call: NA
v_call: TRBV9
clone_size: NA
j_call: TRBJ1-6
cdr3_aa: CASSVYRANSPLHF
cdr3_nt: TGTGCCAGCAGCGTATACAGGGCTAATTCACCCCTCCACTTT

d_call: TRBD2
v_call: TRBV4-1
clone_size: NA
j_call: TRBJ2-3
cdr3_aa: CASSQEPSGSRDTQYF
cdr3_nt: TGCGCCAGCAGCCAAGAGCCTAGCGGGAGCAGGGATACGCAGTATTTT

d_call: NA
v_call: TRBV28
clone_size: NA
j_call: TRBJ1-2
cdr3_aa: CASSFGGLYGYTF
cdr3_nt: TGTGCCAGCAGTTTCGGGGGCCTGTATGGCTACACCTTC

d_call: NA
v_call: TRBV21-1
clone_size: NA
j_call: TRBJ2-5
cdr3_aa: CASSKQDPGQPIETQYF
cdr3_nt: TGTGCCAGCAGCAAACAGGATCCGGGACAACCGATCGAGACCCAGTACTTC

d_call: NA
v_call: TRBV15
clone_size: NA
j_call: TRBJ2-3
cdr3_aa: CATSRDKHSGPTDTQYF
cdr3_nt: TGTGCCACCAGCAGAGATAAGCATAGCGGACCGACAGATACGCAGTATTTT

d_call: NA
v_call: TRBV5-1
clone_size: NA
j_call: TRBJ2-3
cdr3_aa: CASSLGGSGPDTQYF
cdr3_nt: TGCGCCAGCAGCTTGGGTGGGAGTGGGCCAGATACGCAGTATTTT

d_call: TRBD1
v_call: TRBV11-2
clone_size: NA
j_call: TRBJ2-2
cdr3_aa: CASSLEGDRTNTGELFF
cdr3_nt: TGTGCCAGCAGCTTAGAGGGGGACAGGACGAACACCGGGGAGCTGTTTTTT

d_call: NA
v_call: TRBV11-2
clone_size: NA
j_call: TRBJ2-3
cdr3_aa: CASSLDTGTGTQYF
cdr3_nt: TGTGCCAGCAGCTTAGATACAGGGACGGGTACGCAGTATTTT

d_call: TRBD2
v_call: TRBV5-1
clone_size: once
j_call: TRBJ2-3
cdr3_aa: CASSPGLAGLLGDTQYF
cdr3_nt: TGCGCCAGCAGCCCGGGACTAGCGGGACTTCTGGGGGATACGCAGTATTTT

d_call: TRBD2
v_call: TRBV4-1
clone_size: NA
j_call: TRBJ2-7
cdr3_aa: CASSRLGLAAYEQYF
cdr3_nt: TGCGCCAGCAGCCGCCTGGGACTAGCGGCCTACGAGCAGTACTTC

d_call: NA
v_call: TRBV27
clone_size: once
j_call: TRBJ2-1
cdr3_aa: CASSHEQFF
cdr3_nt: TGTGCCAGCAGCCATGAGCAGTTCTTC

d_call: NA
v_call: TRBV3-1/TRBV3-2
clone_size: once
j_call: TRBJ2-5
cdr3_aa: CASSRTGGQETQYF
cdr3_nt: TGTGCCAGCAGCCGAACCGGGGGCCAAGAGACCCAGTACTTC

d_call: NA
v_call: TRBV7-9
clone_size: NA
j_call: TRBJ2-3
cdr3_aa: CASSSSLSGIHF
cdr3_nt: TGTGCCAGCAGCTCATCTCTATCGGGGATCCATTTT

d_call: TRBD2
v_call: TRBV7-9
clone_size: NA
j_call: TRBJ2-2
cdr3_aa: CASSRERERRELFF
cdr3_nt: TGTGCCAGCAGCAGAGAGCGGGAGAGAAGGGAGCTGTTTTTT

d_call: NA
v_call: TRBV11-3
clone_size: NA
j_call: TRBJ2-2
cdr3_aa: CASSLVAGELFF
cdr3_nt: TGTGCCAGCAGCTTAGTTGCCGGGGAGCTGTTTTTT

d_call: NA
v_call: TRBV6-1
clone_size: few
j_call: TRBJ1-5
cdr3_aa: CASSENGGIGNQPQHF
cdr3_nt: TGTGCCAGCAGTGAAAACGGAGGGATTGGAAATCAGCCCCAGCATTTT

d_call: TRBD2
v_call: TRBV7-3
clone_size: NA
j_call: TRBJ2-2
cdr3_aa: CASSRRGTGELFF
cdr3_nt: TGTGCCAGCAGCCGGCGGGGGACCGGGGAGCTGTTTTTT

d_call: NA
v_call: TRBV4-1
clone_size: NA
j_call: TRBJ1-4
cdr3_aa: CASSQGGTNEKLFF
cdr3_nt: TGCGCCAGCAGCCAAGGGGGAACTAATGAAAAACTGTTTTTT

d_call: NA
v_call: TRBV10-2
clone_size: few
j_call: TRBJ1-3
cdr3_aa: CASSEDTGSTIYF
cdr3_nt: TGCGCCAGCAGTGAAGACACGGGCTCCACCATATATTTT

d_call: NA
v_call: TRBV2
clone_size: NA
j_call: TRBJ2-1
cdr3_aa: CASSLSNQGTEQFF
cdr3_nt: TGTGCCAGCAGCCTATCCAATCAGGGAACTGAGCAGTTCTTC

d_call: NA
v_call: TRBV28
clone_size: NA
j_call: TRBJ2-7
cdr3_aa: CASSFARRGSYEQYF
cdr3_nt: TGTGCCAGCAGTTTTGCCCGGCGGGGATCGTACGAGCAGTACTTC

d_call: NA
v_call: TRBV28
clone_size: NA
j_call: TRBJ2-5
cdr3_aa: CASRPHVGQETQYF
cdr3_nt: TGTGCCAGCAGGCCCCATGTCGGTCAAGAGACCCAGTACTTC

d_call: TRBD2
v_call: TRBV20-1
clone_size: once
j_call: TRBJ2-1
cdr3_aa: CSASYGLAGDLNEQFF
cdr3_nt: TGCAGTGCTAGTTACGGACTAGCGGGAGACCTCAATGAGCAGTTCTTC

d_call: NA
v_call: TRBV10-3
clone_size: NA
j_call: TRBJ2-3
cdr3_aa: CATTDRDTQYF
cdr3_nt: TGTGCTACGACCGATCGGGATACGCAGTATTTT

d_call: TRBD1
v_call: TRBV19
clone_size: NA
j_call: TRBJ1-2
cdr3_aa: CASTRSRQGVSGGYGYTF
cdr3_nt: TGTGCCAGTACAAGATCGAGACAGGGTGTAAGTGGAGGCTATGGCTACACCTTC